Listed below are T cell receptor beta chains from one sample, sequenced in a study of T cell changes during pregnancy in multiple sclerosis. The table came from immunoSEQ multiplex PCR; TCRdb's copy has only in-frame clones and leaves some out. The top ten clones hold more than 0.6% of a sample with under 50,000 clones, approximately 92% of them seen once. This specimen was CD4+ T cells from peripheral blood mononuclear cells, taken in the first trimester of pregnancy. Source of these receptors: a female donor with multiple sclerosis, enrolled in a pregnancy study. Both conserved end residues are part of each CDR3. Each record gives: D gene, clone size, J gene, V gene, CDR3 protein, CDR3 DNA. The D gene is left open where the match is weak. Rows may omit the clone size; those that give it use once, few, many or a size class.

>-|-|TRBJ2-5|TRBV6-1
CASSEPGKRQETQYF
TGTGCCAGCAGTGAACCCGGGAAACGGCAAGAGACCCAGTACTTC
>-|once|TRBJ2-1|TRBV19
CASSRRAYNEQFF
TGTGCCAGTAGTAGGCGGGCTTACAATGAGCAGTTCTTC
>-|once|TRBJ2-2|TRBV5-1
CASSQLSWGDTGELFF
TGCGCCAGCAGCCAGCTTTCGTGGGGGGACACCGGGGAGCTGTTTTTT
>TRBD1|-|TRBJ1-5|TRBV5-6
CASSFDRDQPQHF
TGTGCCAGCAGCTTTGACAGGGATCAGCCCCAGCATTTT
>-|-|TRBJ2-1|TRBV11-2
CASSPDYRSYNEQFF
TGTGCCAGCAGCCCGGACTACCGCTCCTACAATGAGCAGTTCTTC
>TRBD2|-|TRBJ2-1|TRBV5-4
CASSNLAGYNEQFF
TGTGCCAGCAGCAACTTAGCGGGATACAATGAGCAGTTCTTC
>TRBD2|once|TRBJ2-7|TRBV28
CASSLPQYHTRTSPAYEQYF
TGTGCCAGCAGTTTACCCCAGTACCATACCCGGACTAGCCCGGCCTACGAGCAGTACTTC
>-|-|TRBJ2-7|TRBV4-1
CASSQVDSPYYEQYF
TGCGCCAGCAGCCAAGTCGACAGTCCATACTACGAGCAGTACTTC
>-|-|TRBJ1-2|TRBV2
CASSQTDYGYTF
TGTGCCAGCAGTCAGACAGACTATGGCTACACCTTC
>TRBD1|once|TRBJ2-3|TRBV10-3
CATGRDSTSTDTQYF
TGTGCCACCGGACGGGACAGCACTAGCACAGATACGCAGTATTTT
>TRBD2|-|TRBJ2-1|TRBV11-2
CASSLDGTSGNEQFF
TGTGCCAGCAGCTTAGATGGGACTAGTGGGAATGAGCAGTTCTTC
>-|-|TRBJ1-5|TRBV6-5
CASSYLGGPQHF
TGTGCCAGCAGTTACTTAGGAGGGCCCCAGCATTTT
>TRBD2|-|TRBJ2-1|TRBV28
CASKTSGIYNEQFF
TGTGCCAGCAAAACCAGCGGGATATACAATGAGCAGTTCTTC
>TRBD2|-|TRBJ2-1|TRBV9
CASSVGPSGGGEQFF
TGTGCCAGCAGCGTAGGCCCTAGCGGTGGGGGTGAGCAGTTCTTC
>-|-|TRBJ2-3|TRBV4-3
CASSRGDFDFTDTQYF
TGCGCCAGCAGCCGCGGGGACTTCGACTTTACAGATACGCAGTATTTT
>-|-|TRBJ1-5|TRBV28
CASSLTSLASNQPQHF
TGTGCCAGCAGTCTGACAAGCCTCGCCAGCAATCAGCCCCAGCATTTT
>TRBD2|-|TRBJ2-7|TRBV28
CASRLRLAGGLGEQYF
TGTGCCAGCAGACTACGACTAGCGGGAGGGTTAGGCGAGCAGTACTTC
>-|-|TRBJ2-5|TRBV28
CASTSVPRETQYF
TGTGCCAGCACCTCGGTCCCGAGGGAGACCCAGTACTTC
>TRBD1|few|TRBJ2-7|TRBV2
CASSGTSGTGSYEQYF
TGTGCCAGCAGTGGGACCTCCGGGACAGGCTCCTACGAGCAGTACTTC
>-|-|TRBJ2-3|TRBV27
CASSSSPTGYTQYF
TGTGCCAGCAGTTCCTCGCCGACAGGTTATACGCAGTATTTT
>-|-|TRBJ2-7|TRBV6-4
CASSEVAGVEQYF
TGTGCCAGCAGTGAGGTGGCAGGGGTCGAGCAGTACTTC
>-|-|TRBJ1-5|TRBV9
CASSDTGHSNQPQHF
TGTGCCAGCAGCGATACAGGACATAGCAATCAGCCCCAGCATTTT
>-|-|TRBJ2-4|TRBV9
CASSVGPRLLDIQYF
TGTGCCAGCAGCGTAGGCCCCAGACTCCTGGACATTCAGTACTTC
>-|once|TRBJ2-1|TRBV10-3
CAISESGQYNEQFF
TGTGCCATCAGTGAGTCCGGACAGTACAATGAGCAGTTCTTC
>TRBD2|-|TRBJ2-1|TRBV10-1
CTSSPHGSSGIFNEQFF
TGCACCAGCAGTCCCCACGGGTCTAGCGGGATTTTCAATGAGCAGTTCTTC
>-|once|TRBJ1-1|TRBV7-8
CASSLVQWRRNTEAFF
TGTGCCAGCAGCTTAGTTCAATGGAGGAGGAACACTGAAGCTTTCTTT
>TRBD2|-|TRBJ2-3|TRBV27
CASSPSLAGVYTQYF
TGTGCCAGCAGTCCTTCACTAGCGGGAGTCTATACGCAGTATTTT
>TRBD1|once|TRBJ2-3|TRBV27
CASSLGGLGGDTQYF
TGTGCCAGCAGCCTAGGGGGCCTTGGTGGGGATACGCAGTATTTT
>-|-|TRBJ1-1|TRBV7-3
CASSRRDTEAFF
TGTGCCAGCAGTCGCCGGGACACTGAAGCTTTCTTT
>TRBD1|-|TRBJ2-1|TRBV6-1
CASHIPGQTYNEQFF
TGTGCCAGCCACATACCGGGACAGACTTACAATGAGCAGTTCTTC
>-|once|TRBJ2-2|TRBV28
CASRGGPGELFF
TGTGCCAGCAGGGGGGGACCCGGGGAGCTGTTTTTT
>-|once|TRBJ1-3|TRBV28
CASSLSSSGNTIYF
TGTGCCAGCAGTTTGTCGAGCTCTGGAAACACCATATATTTT
>TRBD1|-|TRBJ1-1|TRBV5-6
CASSWGTGRQAFF
TGTGCCAGCAGCTGGGGGACAGGGCGACAAGCTTTCTTT
>TRBD1|-|TRBJ2-7|TRBV28
CASSFPGFGTGGPVQYF
TGTGCCAGCAGTTTTCCCGGTTTCGGGACAGGGGGCCCCGTGCAGTACTTC
>TRBD2|-|TRBJ2-2|TRBV18
CASRGLGEVGELFF
TGTGCCAGCCGAGGACTAGGAGAAGTCGGGGAGCTGTTTTTT
>-|-|TRBJ1-1|TRBV27
CASRPLLGAEAFF
TGTGCCAGCAGGCCTCTCTTGGGCGCTGAAGCTTTCTTT
>-|-|TRBJ1-1|TRBV28
CASNPPGGRGTEAFF
TGTGCCAGCAATCCTCCGGGGGGGCGCGGAACTGAAGCTTTCTTT
>TRBD2|-|TRBJ2-1|TRBV6-6
CASSQAGGSYNEQFF
TGTGCCAGCAGCCAAGCGGGAGGCTCCTACAATGAGCAGTTCTTC
>-|once|TRBJ2-7|TRBV29-1
CSVGGVREQYF
TGCAGCGTTGGGGGAGTACGCGAGCAGTACTTC
>TRBD1|-|TRBJ1-5|TRBV6-6
CASSRGTDSNQPQHF
TGTGCCAGCAGCCGAGGGACAGATAGCAATCAGCCCCAGCATTTT
>TRBD2|-|TRBJ2-1|TRBV27
CASRREWTSGYNEQFF
TGTGCCAGCCGAAGGGAGTGGACTAGCGGGTATAATGAGCAGTTCTTC
>TRBD2|-|TRBJ2-3|TRBV7-2
CASSPDGTSEDTQYF
TGTGCCAGCAGCCCGGACGGGACTAGCGAAGATACGCAGTATTTT
>TRBD1|-|TRBJ2-7|TRBV7-2
CASSPDRGYEQYF
TGTGCCAGCAGCCCGGACAGGGGCTACGAGCAGTACTTC
>TRBD1|once|TRBJ2-1|TRBV4-2
CASSPHGTGGTLSYNEQFF
TGTGCCAGCAGCCCCCACGGGACAGGGGGCACCCTTTCCTACAATGAGCAGTTCTTC
>-|-|TRBJ2-6|TRBV19
CASTQGSGANVLTF
TGTGCCAGTACTCAGGGATCAGGGGCCAACGTCCTGACTTTC
>TRBD2|-|TRBJ2-1|TRBV19
CASRGRLAGGLGYNEQFF
TGTGCCAGTAGGGGTAGACTAGCGGGAGGTCTGGGTTACAATGAGCAGTTCTTC
>TRBD2|-|TRBJ2-1|TRBV27
CASSLPGTKVEQFF
TGTGCCAGCAGTTTACCCGGGACTAAGGTTGAGCAGTTCTTC
>-|-|TRBJ1-2|TRBV30
CAWSPSLAGARGYTF
TGTGCCTGGAGTCCCTCCCTGGCAGGGGCTCGCGGCTACACCTTC
>-|-|TRBJ1-2|TRBV7-2
CASSLVGREGGYTF
TGTGCCAGCAGCTTAGTTGGCAGGGAAGGAGGCTACACCTTC
>-|-|TRBJ2-4|TRBV6-1
CASSEVVGLAKNIQYF
TGTGCCAGCAGTGAAGTGGTGGGGCTAGCCAAAAACATTCAGTACTTC
>TRBD1|-|TRBJ2-5|TRBV15
CATGSETGGRETQYF
TGTGCCACCGGGTCCGAGACAGGGGGTCGGGAGACCCAGTACTTC
>TRBD1|-|TRBJ1-4|TRBV28
CASSLSIVPHRGLKKLFF
TGTGCCAGCAGTTTATCGATTGTGCCGCACAGGGGCTTAAAAAAACTGTTTTTT
>TRBD2|-|TRBJ2-5|TRBV5-1
CASSLRLAGVPETQYF
TGCGCCAGCAGCTTGAGGCTAGCGGGAGTCCCAGAGACCCAGTACTTC
>-|-|TRBJ2-5|TRBV7-9
CASSLMSLPMRETQYF
TGTGCCAGCAGCTTAATGAGTCTCCCTATGAGGGAGACCCAGTACTTC
>TRBD1|once|TRBJ1-5|TRBV28
CATATMDRVNQPQHF
TGTGCCACCGCTACCATGGACAGGGTGAATCAGCCCCAGCATTTT
>TRBD2|-|TRBJ2-3|TRBV28
CASSSRTSGAPDTQYF
TGTGCCAGCAGTTCAAGGACTAGCGGGGCCCCAGATACGCAGTATTTT
>-|-|TRBJ2-3|TRBV2
CASSVNFSTDTQYF
TGTGCCAGCAGTGTAAACTTTAGCACAGATACGCAGTATTTT